This T cell receptor beta chain is drawn from a study of cytomegalovirus exposure and HLA in healthy donors. On this clone itself: Its target is unknown.

Study-wide results and caveats: TRBV6-2, TRBV6-3 and other indistinguishable V segments were excluded. The classifier reportedly diagnosed cytomegalovirus status with high specificity and sensitivity.

CDR1 and CDR2 (germline): SGHNT, YYREEE (reference sequence). The ends lost 4 bases at V and 0 bases at J; junction bases unmatched: 5. The CDR3 is 15 amino acids. The PCR had 60 Vbeta and 13 Jbeta primers. Data came from immunoSEQ multiplex PCR; TCRdb stores just in-frame clones and leaves some out. The data contain roughly 180,000 clones, about 79% of them seen just once; the ten biggest clones take up 0.7% to 0.85%. Each donor's status was that of a healthy bone marrow donor. This receptor was identified in a female donor in good health and CMV-seronegative. The sequenced sample was PBMCs. V gene TRBV5-4 combines with J gene TRBJ2-7, with TRBD2 matching 9 bases. CDR3 sequence reads: CASSPGLAGSYEQYF. In DNA, the CDR3 is TGTGCCAGCAGCCCGGGACTAGCAGGCTCCTACGAGCAGTACTTC.